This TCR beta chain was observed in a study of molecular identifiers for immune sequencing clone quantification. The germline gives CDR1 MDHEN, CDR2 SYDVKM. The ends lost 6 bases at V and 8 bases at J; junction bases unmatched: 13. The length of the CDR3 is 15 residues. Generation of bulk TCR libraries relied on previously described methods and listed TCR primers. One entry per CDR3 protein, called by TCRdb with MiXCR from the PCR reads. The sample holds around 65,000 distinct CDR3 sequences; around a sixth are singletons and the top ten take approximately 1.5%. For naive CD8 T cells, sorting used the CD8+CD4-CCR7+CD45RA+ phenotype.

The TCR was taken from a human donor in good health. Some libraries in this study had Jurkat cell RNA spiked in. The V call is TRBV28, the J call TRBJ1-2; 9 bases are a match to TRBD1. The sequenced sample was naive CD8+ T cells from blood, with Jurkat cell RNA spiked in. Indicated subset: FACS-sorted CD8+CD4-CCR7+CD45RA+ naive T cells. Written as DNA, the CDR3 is TGTGCCAGCAGACAACCGGGACAGGGACTTCAGGGCTACACCTTC. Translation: CASRQPGQGLQGYTF.